Listed below are T cell receptor beta chains from one sample, sequenced in a study of blood T cells in healthy people across ages. One entry per CDR3 protein, called by TCRdb with MiXCR from the 5' RACE reads. The repertoire consists of 1.5 million to 1.9 million distinct CDR3 sequences, with approximately 43% occurring once and the leading ten covering around 4%. Sequenced sample: blood. These receptors came from a woman under 30 in good health. Both conserved end residues are part of each CDR3. The D gene is left open where the match is weak. A row's size may be missing; if present it is once, few, many or a size class.

d_call j_call cdr3_length clone_size v_call cdr3_aa cdr3_nt
- TRBJ1-1 18 - TRBV5-1 CASSFVGLPRTMNTEAFF TGCGCCAGCAGCTTCGTAGGACTCCCACGAACCATGAACACTGAAGCTTTCTTT
TRBD1 TRBJ2-1 15 few TRBV6-1 CASQLRDRVYNEQFF TGTGCCAGCCAGCTCCGGGACAGGGTGTACAATGAGCAGTTCTTC
- TRBJ2-1 15 - TRBV6-2/TRBV6-3 CASSKTEGDHNEQFF TGTGCCAGCAGTAAGACAGAGGGGGACCACAATGAGCAGTTCTTC
TRBD1 TRBJ1-2 14 - TRBV7-9 CASSLAIDRDGYTF TGTGCCAGCAGCTTAGCTATCGACAGGGATGGCTACACCTTC
TRBD2 TRBJ2-1 14 few TRBV6-2/TRBV6-3 CASSLAGGSDEQFF TGTGCCAGCAGTTTAGCGGGGGGATCGGATGAGCAGTTCTTC
TRBD2 TRBJ2-3 14 few TRBV6-6 CASNLAGAWYTQYF TGTGCCAGCAACCTAGCGGGAGCGTGGTATACGCAGTATTTT
- TRBJ1-1 15 - TRBV6-2/TRBV6-3 CASSYLRTGNTEAFF TGTGCCAGCAGTTACCTAAGGACGGGGAACACTGAAGCTTTCTTT
- TRBJ1-2 14 - TRBV6-2/TRBV6-3 CASTLYSRGYGYTF TGTGCCAGCACCTTGTACAGTCGCGGGTATGGCTACACCTTC
- TRBJ2-7 12 - TRBV12-3/TRBV12-4 CASRRTLYEQYF TGTGCCAGCAGGAGGACCTTATACGAGCAGTACTTC
- TRBJ1-5 14 - TRBV28 CASSSPGLRQPQHF TGTGCCAGCAGTTCGCCAGGGTTACGACAGCCCCAGCATTTT
- TRBJ2-1 16 - TRBV28 CASSPSWRGWDNEQFF TGTGCCAGCAGCCCCTCGTGGCGGGGTTGGGACAATGAGCAGTTCTTC
TRBD1 TRBJ2-7 17 few TRBV4-1 CASSPATFGQGIYEQYF TGCGCCAGCAGCCCTGCGACCTTCGGACAGGGTATATACGAGCAGTACTTC
- TRBJ2-5 15 - TRBV9 CASSVEGWPWETQYF TGTGCCAGCAGCGTCGAGGGGTGGCCTTGGGAGACCCAGTACTTC
- TRBJ2-1 14 few TRBV28 CARTPLRPHNEQFF TGTGCCAGGACTCCCCTACGCCCCCACAATGAGCAGTTCTTC
- TRBJ2-7 14 - TRBV3-1 CASSQGSYLVEQYF TGTGCCAGCAGCCAAGGGAGTTACTTGGTCGAGCAGTACTTC
- TRBJ2-3 13 - TRBV19 CASSILATDTQYF TGTGCCAGTAGTATCTTAGCCACAGATACGCAGTATTTT
- TRBJ1-2 14 - TRBV6-5 CASSFVSRGYGYTF TGTGCCAGCAGCTTCGTCTCACGGGGGTATGGCTACACCTTC
- TRBJ2-1 15 few TRBV7-2 CASSLELRANNEQFF TGTGCCAGCAGCTTAGAATTGCGGGCGAACAATGAGCAGTTCTTC
TRBD1 TRBJ2-7 15 - TRBV28 CASSAGDRSFLEQYF TGTGCCAGCAGCGCCGGGGACAGATCCTTCCTCGAGCAGTACTTC
- TRBJ2-5 13 - TRBV7-7 CASGDGVQETRYF TGTGCTAGCGGTGACGGGGTACAAGAGACCCGGTACTTC
TRBD2 TRBJ2-7 15 few TRBV11-2 CASSLILGDYYEQYF TGTGCCAGCAGCTTAATCTTGGGGGACTACTACGAGCAGTACTTC
- TRBJ1-6 15 few TRBV12-3/TRBV12-4 CASSFGGPGDSPLHF TGTGCCAGCAGTTTCGGGGGCCCCGGGGATTCACCCCTCCACTTT
- TRBJ1-1 16 - TRBV20-1 CSARDFTRDMNTEAFF TGCAGTGCTAGAGATTTTACCCGGGACATGAACACTGAAGCTTTCTTT
- TRBJ1-2 15 few TRBV14 CASSQEEGPFDGYTF TGTGCCAGCAGCCAAGAAGAGGGCCCTTTCGATGGCTACACCTTC
- TRBJ2-5 14 - TRBV5-4 CASSPPGTQETQYF TGTGCCAGCTCACCCCCAGGGACCCAAGAGACCCAGTACTTC
- TRBJ2-1 14 few TRBV27 CASSRGSWVNEQFF TGTGCCAGCAGTCGGGGGTCGTGGGTCAATGAGCAGTTCTTC
- TRBJ1-5 14 - TRBV6-6 CASSPDSLNQPQHF TGTGCCAGCAGCCCGGACAGCCTCAATCAGCCCCAGCATTTT
TRBD1 TRBJ1-1 14 - TRBV11-2 CASSNYRGLTEAFF TGTGCCAGCAGCAACTACAGGGGGCTTACTGAAGCTTTCTTT
- TRBJ2-1 10 - TRBV6-5 CASSCHEQFF TGTGCCAGCAGTTGTCATGAGCAGTTCTTC
- TRBJ1-2 15 - TRBV6-5 CASSYTGKTNYGYTF TGTGCCAGCAGTTACACGGGGAAAACTAACTATGGCTACACCTTC
TRBD2 TRBJ2-1 14 - TRBV6-2/TRBV6-3 CASSPRTRDNEQFF TGTGCCAGCAGTCCTCGGACTAGGGACAATGAGCAGTTCTTC
- TRBJ2-3 16 - TRBV12-3/TRBV12-4 CASNPDGRPSTDTQYF TGTGCCAGCAACCCAGACGGCAGACCAAGCACAGATACGCAGTATTTT
- TRBJ2-7 14 few TRBV29-1 CSVEDPGSRDEQYF TGCAGCGTTGAAGATCCCGGGAGCCGTGACGAGCAGTACTTC
- TRBJ2-7 13 few TRBV7-9 CASSPLQAYEQYF TGTGCCAGCAGCCCCCTTCAGGCCTACGAGCAGTACTTC
TRBD2 TRBJ2-1 16 - TRBV28 CATGGLAGDQRNEQFF TGTGCCACCGGGGGACTAGCGGGAGATCAGCGCAATGAGCAGTTCTTC
- TRBJ1-1 12 - TRBV5-1 CASSEVHTEAFF TGCGCCAGCAGCGAAGTTCACACTGAAGCTTTCTTT
TRBD1 TRBJ1-5 15 - TRBV30 CAWSQGTGRGQPQHF TGTGCCTGGAGTCAAGGGACAGGGCGAGGTCAGCCCCAGCATTTT
- TRBJ2-2 16 - TRBV6-2/TRBV6-3 CASRPRGAASTGELFF TGTGCCAGCAGACCTAGGGGGGCCGCGAGCACCGGGGAGCTGTTTTTT
- TRBJ2-1 15 - TRBV4-1 CASSIDREGYNEQFF TGCGCCAGCAGCATAGACAGGGAGGGTTACAATGAGCAGTTCTTC
TRBD2 TRBJ2-3 15 - TRBV5-1 CASSLGLAGRVTQYF TGCGCCAGCAGCTTGGGACTAGCGGGAAGAGTTACGCAGTATTTT
- TRBJ1-2 16 once TRBV6-2/TRBV6-3 CASSYSIRTTFGGYTF TGTGCCAGCAGTTACTCGATCAGGACGACCTTCGGAGGCTACACCTTC
- TRBJ1-2 15 - TRBV4-1 CASSQARPSSWGYTF TGCGCCAGCAGCCAAGCTCGCCCGTCAAGCTGGGGCTACACCTTC
- TRBJ1-2 14 few TRBV20-1 CSASVRLANYGYTF TGCAGTGCTAGTGTGCGGTTAGCTAACTATGGCTACACCTTC
- TRBJ1-5 13 - TRBV20-1 CSVKSGADQPQHF TGCAGTGTCAAGTCCGGGGCTGATCAGCCCCAGCATTTT
- TRBJ2-3 15 - TRBV5-1 CASSQRMGEADTQYF TGCGCCAGCAGCCAGAGGATGGGAGAGGCAGATACGCAGTATTTT
- TRBJ2-7 15 - TRBV7-2 CASSGGKSSYNEQYF TGTGCCAGCAGCGGAGGGAAGAGCTCCTACAATGAGCAGTACTTC
- TRBJ1-5 14 - TRBV28 CASEGSWGNQPQHF TGTGCCAGCGAAGGGTCTTGGGGCAATCAGCCCCAGCATTTT
- TRBJ1-2 13 - TRBV12-3/TRBV12-4 CASSEAYTSDYTF TGTGCCAGCAGTGAGGCGTACACGTCGGACTACACCTTC
- TRBJ2-1 15 few TRBV28 CASSSLGASRDEQFF TGTGCCAGCAGTTCCTTAGGGGCGTCCAGGGATGAGCAGTTCTTC
TRBD2 TRBJ2-3 11 - TRBV20-1 CSAGLTLTQYF TGCAGTGCGGGACTAACTCTCACGCAGTATTTT
TRBD1 TRBJ2-2 14 - TRBV7-9 CASNQGAGTGELFF TGTGCCAGCAACCAGGGGGCTGGGACCGGGGAGCTGTTTTTT
- TRBJ1-1 16 few TRBV7-2 CASSLGWGQLNTEAFF TGTGCCAGCAGCTTAGGCTGGGGGCAGTTGAACACTGAAGCTTTCTTT
TRBD2 TRBJ2-1 17 - TRBV29-1 CSVNKYDSRGDYNEQFF TGCAGCGTCAATAAGTACGACTCGCGGGGGGATTACAATGAGCAGTTCTTC
- TRBJ2-7 10 few TRBV29-1 CSVLLREQYF TGCAGCGTGCTCCTCCGTGAGCAGTACTTC
- TRBJ2-5 13 - TRBV30 CAWITGPGGTQYF TGTGCCTGGATCACAGGGCCCGGGGGGACCCAGTACTTC